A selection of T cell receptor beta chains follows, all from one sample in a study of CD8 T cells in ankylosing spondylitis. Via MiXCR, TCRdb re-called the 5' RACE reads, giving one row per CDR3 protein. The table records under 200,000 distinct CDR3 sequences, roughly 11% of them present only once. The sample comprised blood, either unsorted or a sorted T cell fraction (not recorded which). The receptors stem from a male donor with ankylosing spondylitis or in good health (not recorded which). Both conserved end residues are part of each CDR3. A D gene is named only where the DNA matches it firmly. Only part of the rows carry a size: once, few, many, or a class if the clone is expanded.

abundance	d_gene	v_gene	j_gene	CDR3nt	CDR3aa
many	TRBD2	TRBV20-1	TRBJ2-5	TGCAGTGCTAGTAAATCCGCGACTAGCGGGGAGACCCAGTACTTC	CSASKSATSGETQYF
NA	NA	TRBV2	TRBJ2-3	TGTGCCAGCTCCCTTCTAGCGCCTGTCACAGATACGCAGTATTTT	CASSLLAPVTDTQYF
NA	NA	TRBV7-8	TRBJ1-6	TGTGCCAGCAGCCCTGAACCACAATATAATTCACCCCTCCACTTT	CASSPEPQYNSPLHF
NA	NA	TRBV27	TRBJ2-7	TGTGCCAGCAGTTTCCTGGGCGAGCAGTACTTC	CASSFLGEQYF
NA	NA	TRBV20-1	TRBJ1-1	TGCAGTGCTAGAGATGTTACGGGGTACCCTGAAGCTTTCTTT	CSARDVTGYPEAFF
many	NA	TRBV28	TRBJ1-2	TGTGCCAGCAGCCGCAGCCCCTATGGCTACACCTTC	CASSRSPYGYTF
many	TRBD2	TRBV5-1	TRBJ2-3	TGCGCCAGCAGCCCCTACCCGTTCACTAGCGGCAGCACAGATACGCAGTATTTT	CASSPYPFTSGSTDTQYF
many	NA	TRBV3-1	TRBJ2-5	TGTGCCAGCAGCGCCCGACCAGAGACCCAGTACTTC	CASSARPETQYF
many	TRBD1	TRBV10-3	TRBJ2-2	TGTGCCATCAGTGGGGACAGGGGGAGCGGGGAGCTGTTTTTT	CAISGDRGSGELFF
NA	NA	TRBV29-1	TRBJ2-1	TGCAGCGTTGAAGAGTTAGGCAGTTCCTACAATGAGCAGTTCTTC	CSVEELGSSYNEQFF
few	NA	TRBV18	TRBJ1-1	TGTGCCAGCTCACGGGAGACCAGGAACACTGAAGCTTTCTTT	CASSRETRNTEAFF
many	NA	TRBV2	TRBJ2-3	TGTGCCAGCAGTGAACTCACAGATACGCAGTATTTT	CASSELTDTQYF
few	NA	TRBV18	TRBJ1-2	TGTGCCAGCTCGCCCGAACAGGGATCTACCTATGGCTACACCTTC	CASSPEQGSTYGYTF